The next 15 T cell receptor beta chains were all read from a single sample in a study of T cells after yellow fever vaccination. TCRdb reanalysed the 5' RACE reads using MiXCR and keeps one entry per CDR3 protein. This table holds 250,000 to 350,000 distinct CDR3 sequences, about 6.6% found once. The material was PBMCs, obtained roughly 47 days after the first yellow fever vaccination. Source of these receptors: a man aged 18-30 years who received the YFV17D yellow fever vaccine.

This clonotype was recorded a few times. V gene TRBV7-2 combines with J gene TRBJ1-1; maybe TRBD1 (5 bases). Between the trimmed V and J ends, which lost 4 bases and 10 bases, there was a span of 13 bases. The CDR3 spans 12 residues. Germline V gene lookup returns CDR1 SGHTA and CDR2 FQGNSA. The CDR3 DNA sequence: TGTGCCAGCAGCTCCCTGCCGGGGACAGCTTTCTTT. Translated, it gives CASSSLPGTAFF. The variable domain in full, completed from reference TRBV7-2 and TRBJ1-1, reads GAGVSQSPSNKVTEKGKDVELRCDPISGHTALYWYRQSLGQGLEFLIYFQGNSAPDKSGLPSDRFSAERTGGSVSTLTIQRTQQEDSAVYLCASSSLPGTAFFGQGTRLTVV.

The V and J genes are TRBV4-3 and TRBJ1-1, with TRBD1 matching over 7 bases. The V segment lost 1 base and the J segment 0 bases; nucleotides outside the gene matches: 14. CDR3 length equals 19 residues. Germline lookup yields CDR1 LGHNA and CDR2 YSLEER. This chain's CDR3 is CASSQGIVILDRVNTEAFF. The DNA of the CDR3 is TGCGCCAGCAGCCAAGGTATCGTTATTCTCGACAGGGTGAACACTGAAGCTTTCTTT.

The CDR3 bases are TGCAGTGCTAAAGGGGGGGGACAAGAGACCCAGTACTTC. Encoded protein: CSAKGGGQETQYF. V and J are TRBV20-1 and TRBJ2-5, with D perhaps matching TRBD2 (7 bases). This CDR3 has 13 amino acids. Trimming cost V 4 bases and J 2 bases, with 11 bases left between them. Germline V lookup: CDR1 DFQATT, CDR2 SNEGSKA (reference sequence).

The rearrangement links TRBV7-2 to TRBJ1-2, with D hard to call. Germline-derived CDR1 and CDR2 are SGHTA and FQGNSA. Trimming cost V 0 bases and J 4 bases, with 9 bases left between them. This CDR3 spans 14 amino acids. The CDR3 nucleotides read TGTGCCAGCAGCTTAGCGAGAGATTTCTATGGCTACACCTTC. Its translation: CASSLARDFYGYTF.

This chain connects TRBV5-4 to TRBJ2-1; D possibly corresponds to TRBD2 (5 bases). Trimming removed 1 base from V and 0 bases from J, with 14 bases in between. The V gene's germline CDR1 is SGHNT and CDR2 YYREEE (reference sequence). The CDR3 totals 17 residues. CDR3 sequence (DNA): TGTGCCAGCAGCTTGCTCTCCGGGGAAAGCTCCTACAATGAGCAGTTCTTC. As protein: CASSLLSGESSYNEQFF.

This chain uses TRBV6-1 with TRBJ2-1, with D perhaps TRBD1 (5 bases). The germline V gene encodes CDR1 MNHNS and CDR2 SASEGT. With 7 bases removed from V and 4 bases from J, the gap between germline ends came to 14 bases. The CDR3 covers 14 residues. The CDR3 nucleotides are TGTGCCAGCACAAGACAGAATAAGTACAATGAGCAGTTCTTC. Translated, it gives CASTRQNKYNEQFF.

CDR3 sequence reads: CASSLMVGGAQETQYF. Written as DNA, the CDR3 is TGTGCCAGCAGCTTAATGGTGGGGGGGGCCCAAGAGACCCAGTACTTC. This sequence joins TRBV7-2 and TRBJ2-5; D possibly corresponds to TRBD2 (7 bases). From germline, CDR1 is SGHTA and CDR2 FQGNSA. The V gene lost 2 bases and the J gene lost 1 base, with 14 bases spanning the gap. The CDR3 contains 16 residues.

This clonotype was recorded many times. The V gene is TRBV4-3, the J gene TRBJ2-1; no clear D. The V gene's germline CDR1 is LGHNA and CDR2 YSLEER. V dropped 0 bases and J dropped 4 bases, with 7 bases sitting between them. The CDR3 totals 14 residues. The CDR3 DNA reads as TGCGCCAGCAGCCAAGATAAGGGTTACAATGAGCAGTTCTTC. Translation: CASSQDKGYNEQFF.

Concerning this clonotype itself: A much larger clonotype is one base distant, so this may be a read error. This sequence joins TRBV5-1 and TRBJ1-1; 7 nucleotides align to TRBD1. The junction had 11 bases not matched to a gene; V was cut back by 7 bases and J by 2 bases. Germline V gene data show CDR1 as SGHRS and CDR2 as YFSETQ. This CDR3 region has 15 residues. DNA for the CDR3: TGCGCCAGCGGCCCGGGGGGACAGCCAAACACTGAAGCTTTCTTT. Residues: CASGPGGQPNTEAFF. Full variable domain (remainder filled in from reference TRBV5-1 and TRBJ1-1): KAGVTQTPRYLIKTRGQQVTLSCSPISGHRSVSWYQQTPGQGLQFLFEYFSETQRNKGNFPGRFSGRQFSNSRSEMNVSTLELGDSALYLCASGPGGQPNTEAFFGQGTRLTVV.

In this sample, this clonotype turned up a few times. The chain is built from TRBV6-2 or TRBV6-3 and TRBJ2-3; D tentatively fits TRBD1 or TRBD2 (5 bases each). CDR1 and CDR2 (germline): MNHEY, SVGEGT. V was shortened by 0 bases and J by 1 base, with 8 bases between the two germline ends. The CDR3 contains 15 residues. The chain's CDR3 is CASSYSGPGTDTQYF. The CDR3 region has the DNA TGTGCCAGCAGTTACTCGGGACCAGGCACAGATACGCAGTATTTT.

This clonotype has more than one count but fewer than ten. CDR3 in DNA: TGCGCCAGCAGCCAAGATTCGTGGGGGGCCGACAGCAATCAGCCCCAGCATTTT. Translation: CASSQDSWGADSNQPQHF. The chain has TRBV4-1 and TRBJ1-5; TRBD1 might be the D (6 bases). V lost 0 bases, J lost 1 base, and 16 bases lay in between. This CDR3 region has 18 residues. Germline lookup yields CDR1 MGHRA and CDR2 YSYEKL.

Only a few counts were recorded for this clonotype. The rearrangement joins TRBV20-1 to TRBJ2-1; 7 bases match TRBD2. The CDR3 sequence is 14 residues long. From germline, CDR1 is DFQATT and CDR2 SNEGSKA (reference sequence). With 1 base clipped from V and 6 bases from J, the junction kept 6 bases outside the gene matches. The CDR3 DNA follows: TGCAGTGCTAGAGGACTAGCTTATTCCAATGAGCAGTTCTTC. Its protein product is CSARGLAYSNEQFF.

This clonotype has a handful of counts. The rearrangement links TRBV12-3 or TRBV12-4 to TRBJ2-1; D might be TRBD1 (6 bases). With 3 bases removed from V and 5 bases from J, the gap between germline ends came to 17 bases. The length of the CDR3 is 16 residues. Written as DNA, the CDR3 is TGTGCCAGCAGTTTCGACCGGGACAAGCGGAACAATGAGCAGTTCTTC. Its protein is CASSFDRDKRNNEQFF.

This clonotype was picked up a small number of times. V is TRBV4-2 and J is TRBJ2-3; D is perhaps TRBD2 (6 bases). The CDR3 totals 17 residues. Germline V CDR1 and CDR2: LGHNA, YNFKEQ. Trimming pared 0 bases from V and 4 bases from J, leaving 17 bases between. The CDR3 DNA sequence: TGTGCCAGCAGCCAAGATCCGGCGGGGTTCCGGGCAGATACGCAGTATTTT. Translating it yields CASSQDPAGFRADTQYF.

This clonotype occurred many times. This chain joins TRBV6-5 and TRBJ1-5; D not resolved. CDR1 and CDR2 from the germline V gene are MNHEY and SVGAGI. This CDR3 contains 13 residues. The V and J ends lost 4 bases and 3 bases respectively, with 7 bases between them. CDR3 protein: CASSFSPNQPQHF. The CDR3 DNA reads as TGTGCCAGCAGTTTCTCCCCCAATCAGCCCCAGCATTTT.